These 7 T cell receptor beta chains were sequenced from one sample in a study of CD8 T cells in ankylosing spondylitis. TCRdb processed the 5' RACE reads anew with MiXCR; each CDR3 protein has one entry. Of roughly 68,000 distinct CDR3 sequences in the sample, 6% to 8% were seen once. Sequencing was performed on synovial fluid, either unsorted or a sorted T cell fraction (not recorded which). All receptors derive from a male donor with ankylosing spondylitis.

This clonotype has only a few counts. The genes are TRBV28 and TRBJ2-3, with 7 nucleotides matching TRBD2. Germline V CDR1 and CDR2: MDHEN, SYDVKM. The trim removed 7 bases at V and 1 base at J, leaving 8 bases unmatched. The CDR3 loop spans 15 amino acids. The CDR3 loop reads CASTVTSQRTDTQYF. In DNA form, the CDR3 reads TGTGCCAGCACCGTGACTAGCCAGCGCACAGATACGCAGTATTTT.

This clonotype was picked up a small number of times. The V gene is TRBV28, the J gene TRBJ2-5; 10 bases match TRBD1. V gave up 5 bases and J gave up 4 bases; unmatched junction bases: 13. The CDR3 loop spans 17 amino acids. CDR1 and CDR2 from the germline V gene are MDHEN and SYDVKM. The CDR3 loop is CASSRRLDRGRVETQYF. Here the CDR3 DNA reads TGTGCCAGCAGTCGAAGACTTGACAGGGGGCGAGTAGAGACCCAGTACTTC.

This clonotype was counted many times. This chain connects TRBV24-1 to TRBJ2-6; D not certain. Germline assignment: CDR1 KGHDR and CDR2 SFDVKD. Trimming removed 6 bases from V and 4 bases from J, with 9 bases in between. This CDR3 contains 14 residues. The CDR3 DNA follows: TGTGCCACCAGTCCCACCTGGGGGGCCAACGTCCTGACTTTC. Translated: CATSPTWGANVLTF.

This clonotype appeared many times. CDR3 sequence reads: CASSETGGSGANVLTF. The CDR3 DNA is TGTGCCAGCAGCGAGACAGGGGGCTCTGGGGCCAACGTCCTGACTTTC. The rearrangement joins TRBV2 to TRBJ2-6; 9 bases line up with TRBD1. Germline V gene data show CDR1 as SNHLY and CDR2 as FYNNEI. The V and J ends lost 6 bases and 0 bases, in that order; junction bases with no gene match: 3. The CDR3 runs to 16 residues. The full variable domain, rest sourced from reference TRBV2 and TRBJ2-6, is EPEVTQTPSHQVTQMGQEVILRCVPISNHLYFYWYRQILGQKVEFLVSFYNNEISEKSEIFDDQFSVERPDGSNFTLKIRSTKLEDSAMYFCASSETGGSGANVLTFGAGSRLTVL.

This clonotype was found many times. The chain carries TRBV20-1 and TRBJ2-7; D not resolved. The CDR3 sequence is 12 residues long. From germline, CDR1 is DFQATT and CDR2 SNEGSKA (reference sequence). The V end was cut by 3 bases, the J end by 6 bases, with 12 bases between. CDR3 protein: CSASQSRGEQYF. CDR3 coding DNA: TGCAGTGCTAGCCAGAGTAGAGGCGAGCAGTACTTC.

This clonotype was counted between two and nine times. This sequence joins TRBV3-1 and TRBJ1-3; possibly TRBD1 for D (5 bases). The CDR3 runs 15 residues. The ends were cut back, 7 bases at V and 4 bases at J, with 17 bases in the middle. Germline V gene sequence: CDR1 LGHDT, CDR2 YNNKEL (reference sequence). In DNA form, the CDR3 reads TGTGCCAGCACTCAGAATCAGGGTCCCGGAAACACCATATATTTT. Protein: CASTQNQGPGNTIYF.

This clonotype has only a few counts. V and J are TRBV4-3 and TRBJ2-2; 8 bases are shared with TRBD2. V gave up 2 bases and J gave up 6 bases; unmatched junction bases: 8. Germline assignment: CDR1 LGHNA and CDR2 YSLEER. The CDR3 contains 16 residues. CDR3 sequence reads: CASSQRLAPQSGELFF. The CDR3 DNA sequence: TGCGCCAGCAGCCAACGACTAGCGCCCCAGTCCGGGGAGCTGTTTTTT.